These T cell receptor beta chains were read from a single sample in a study of blood T cell repertoires in COVID-19. Clones were read by immunoSEQ multiplex PCR, and TCRdb kept only the in-frame ones, dropping some. The sample holds approximately 290,000 clones; approximately 85% are singletons and the top ten take 0.87%. Sequenced: peripheral blood. These receptors all come from a human donor with COVID-19, enrolled during active disease. The donor label of this sample is uncertain. Both conserved end residues are part of each CDR3. D genes are given only for firm matches. The size of a clone is reported for some rows only, either as once, few or many, or as a class for expanded clones.

>.|TRBV6-4|.|TRBJ1-6
TGTGCCAGCAGTGAAGACGGGAATAATTCACCCCTCCACTTT
CASSEDGNNSPLHF
>.|TRBV28|.|TRBJ1-1
TGTGCCAGCAGTTTTCCCGGAGGGTACACTGAAGCTTTCTTT
CASSFPGGYTEAFF
>.|TRBV29-1|TRBD2|TRBJ2-1
TGCAGCGTTGAGGGGACTAGCGTAGACAATGAGCAGTTCTTC
CSVEGTSVDNEQFF
>.|TRBV11-3|.|TRBJ2-1
TGTGCCAGCAGCTTACAGGGGCCCGCGTACAATGAGCAGTTCTTC
CASSLQGPAYNEQFF
>.|TRBV6-6|TRBD2|TRBJ2-1
TGTGCCAGCACCCCAGGGACTAGCGTTGATGAGCAGTTCTTC
CASTPGTSVDEQFF
>.|TRBV12-5|TRBD2|TRBJ2-1
TGTGCTAGTGGTTTGACTAGCGGGAGTCAGTTCTTC
CASGLTSGSQFF
>.|TRBV9|.|TRBJ1-2
TGTGCCAGCAGCGTAGATCGTGGGGGAGGGTCTAACTATGGCTACACCTTC
CASSVDRGGGSNYGYTF
>.|TRBV7-2|TRBD1|TRBJ1-5
TGTGCCAGCAGCCCGACAGGGGGCAGCAATCAGCCCCAGCATTTT
CASSPTGGSNQPQHF
>.|TRBV10-3|.|TRBJ2-1
TGTGCCATCAGTGACAACAATGAGCAGTTCTTC
CAISDNNEQFF
>.|TRBV7-7|.|TRBJ2-3
TGTGCTAGCAGCTTAGCCACAGGGGGGGGAGATACGCAGTATTTT
CASSLATGGGDTQYF
>.|TRBV10-1|.|TRBJ2-7
TGCGCCAGCAGCGAAACTAGTGGTAACTACGAGCAGTACTTC
CASSETSGNYEQYF
>.|TRBV6-5|.|TRBJ2-7
TGTGCCAGCAGTTACCCACCGAGCGACGAGCAGTACTTC
CASSYPPSDEQYF
>once|TRBV5-1|TRBD2|TRBJ2-1
TGCGCCAGCAGGATAGGGACTAGCGTTTACAATGAGCAGTTCTTC
CASRIGTSVYNEQFF
>.|TRBV7-2|TRBD1|TRBJ1-4
TGTGCCAGCAGTAGGAACCCGGGACAGGGTAATGAAAAACTGTTTTTT
CASSRNPGQGNEKLFF
>.|TRBV10-3|.|TRBJ2-1
TGTGCCATCAGTGAGTCGGGGAGAGGTGGTAATGAGCAGTTCTTC
CAISESGRGGNEQFF
>.|TRBV30|.|TRBJ1-6
TGTGCCTGGAGTAGAGAAGGGGGATCCTATAATTCACCCCTCCACTTT
CAWSREGGSYNSPLHF
>few|TRBV6-5|.|TRBJ1-3
TGTGCCAGCAGCCCCGTCATCGGCTCTGGAAACACCATATATTTT
CASSPVIGSGNTIYF
>.|TRBV5-1|TRBD1|TRBJ1-5
TGCGCCAGCAGCTTGACAGGGGGCAATCAGCCCCAGCATTTT
CASSLTGGNQPQHF
>.|TRBV12-3/TRBV12-4|.|TRBJ1-2
TGTGCCAGCACCTTACAGCGGAACTATGGCTACACCTTC
CASTLQRNYGYTF
>few|TRBV3-1/TRBV3-2|TRBD1|TRBJ2-5
TGTGCCAGCAGCCAAGTTCTGACAGGGATCCAAGAGACCCAGTACTTC
CASSQVLTGIQETQYF
>few|TRBV5-5|.|TRBJ1-5
TGTGCCAGCAGCTTGGGGACAGGCAATCAGCCCCAGCATTTT
CASSLGTGNQPQHF
>.|TRBV14|.|TRBJ2-1
TGTGCCAGCAGCCAACTCGGGATTGAGCAGTTCTTC
CASSQLGIEQFF
>.|TRBV4-2|.|TRBJ1-4
TGTGCCAGCAGCCAGGCCGGACAGAGATTATTTGAAAAACTGTTTTTT
CASSQAGQRLFEKLFF
>.|TRBV9|.|TRBJ2-7
TGTGCCAGCAGCGTAACCTATAGCTCCTACGAGCAGTACTTC
CASSVTYSSYEQYF
>.|TRBV24-1|TRBD1|TRBJ1-1
TGTGCCACCAGTGGACACAGGGGATCCTCGAACACTGAAGCTTTCTTT
CATSGHRGSSNTEAFF
>.|TRBV5-4|TRBD2|TRBJ2-5
TGTGCCAGCAGCCCACCTCCGACTAGCGGGAGGGCTTTTGAGACCCAGTACTTC
CASSPPPTSGRAFETQYF
>.|TRBV7-3|TRBD1|TRBJ2-1
TGTGCCAGCAGCTCGGACAGGGGATCCTACAATGAGCAGTTCTTC
CASSSDRGSYNEQFF
>.|TRBV5-6|.|TRBJ1-2
TGTGCCAGCAGCTTTTTCCAGGGCGGAGGCTACACCTTC
CASSFFQGGGYTF
>.|TRBV7-9|.|TRBJ2-6
TGTGCCAGCAGCCCTGACACAGGGAGCGTCGCTGGGGCCAACGTCCTGACTTTC
CASSPDTGSVAGANVLTF